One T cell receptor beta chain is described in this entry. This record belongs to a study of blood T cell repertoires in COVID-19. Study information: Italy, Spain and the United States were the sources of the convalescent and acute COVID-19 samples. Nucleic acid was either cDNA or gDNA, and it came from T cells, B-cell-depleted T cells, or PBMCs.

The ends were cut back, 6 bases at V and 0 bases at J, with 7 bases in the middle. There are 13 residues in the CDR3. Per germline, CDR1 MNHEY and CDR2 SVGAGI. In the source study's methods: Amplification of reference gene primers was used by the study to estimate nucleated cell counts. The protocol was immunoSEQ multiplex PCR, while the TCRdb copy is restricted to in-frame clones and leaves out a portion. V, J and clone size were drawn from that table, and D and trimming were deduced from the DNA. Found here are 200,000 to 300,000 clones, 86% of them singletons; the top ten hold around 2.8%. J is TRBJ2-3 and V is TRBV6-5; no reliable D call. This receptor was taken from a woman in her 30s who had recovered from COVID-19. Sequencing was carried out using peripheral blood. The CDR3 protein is CASRLTSTDTQYF. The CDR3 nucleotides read TGTGCCAGCAGATTGACTAGCACAGATACGCAGTATTTT.